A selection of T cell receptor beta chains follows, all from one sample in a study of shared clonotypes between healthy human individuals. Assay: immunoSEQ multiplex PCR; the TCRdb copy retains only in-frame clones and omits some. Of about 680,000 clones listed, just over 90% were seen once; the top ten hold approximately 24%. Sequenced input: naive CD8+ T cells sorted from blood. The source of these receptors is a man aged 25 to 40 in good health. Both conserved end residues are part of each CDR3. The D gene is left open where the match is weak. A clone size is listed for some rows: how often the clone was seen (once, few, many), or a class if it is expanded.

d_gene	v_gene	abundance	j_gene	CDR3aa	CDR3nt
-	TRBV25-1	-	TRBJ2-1	CASGAYNEQFF	TGTGCCAGCGGTGCCTACAATGAGCAGTTCTTC
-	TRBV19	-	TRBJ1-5	CASSTPWEGGVEPQHF	TGTGCCAGTAGTACGCCATGGGAGGGGGGCGTGGAGCCCCAGCATTTT
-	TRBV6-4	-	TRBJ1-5	CASSDASLRDTTRQYSNQPQHF	TGTGCCAGCAGTGACGCGAGTTTAAGGGATACAACCCGGCAGTATAGCAATCAGCCCCAGCATTTT
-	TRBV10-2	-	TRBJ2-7	CASSEGRGWYEQYF	TGCGCCAGCAGTGAGGGGCGGGGTTGGTACGAGCAGTACTTC
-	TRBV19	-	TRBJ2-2	CASSISVDFLGELFF	TGTGCCAGTAGTATATCGGTAGATTTTCTCGGGGAGCTGTTTTTT
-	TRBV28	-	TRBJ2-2	CASSLEIAGELFF	TGTGCCAGCAGTTTGGAGATAGCTGGGGAGCTGTTTTTT
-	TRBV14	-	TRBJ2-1	CASSPLGGSYNEQFF	TGTGCCAGCAGTCCATTAGGGGGCTCCTACAATGAGCAGTTCTTC
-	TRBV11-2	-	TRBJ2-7	CASSYSYEQYF	TGTGCCAGCAGCTACTCCTACGAGCAGTACTTC
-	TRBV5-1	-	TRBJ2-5	CASSEEPLETQYF	TGCGCCAGCTCCGAGGAACCCCTGGAGACCCAGTACTTC
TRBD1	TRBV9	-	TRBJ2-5	CASSVRSGQGIETQYF	TGTGCCAGCAGCGTAAGATCGGGACAGGGTATCGAGACCCAGTACTTC
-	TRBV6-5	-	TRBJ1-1	CASSYGVVMNTEAFF	TGTGCCAGCAGTTACGGAGTAGTTATGAACACTGAAGCTTTCTTT
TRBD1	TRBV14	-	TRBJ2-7	CASSRRDRGSEQYF	TGTGCCAGCAGCCGCCGGGACAGGGGCAGCGAGCAGTACTTC
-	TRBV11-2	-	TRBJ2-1	CASSSIYEQFF	TGTGCCAGCAGCTCCATCTATGAGCAGTTCTTC
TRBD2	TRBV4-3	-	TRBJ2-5	CASSQDIGTKLQETQYF	TGCGCCAGCAGCCAAGATATAGGGACTAAGCTACAAGAGACCCAGTACTTC
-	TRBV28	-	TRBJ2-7	CASSLTVYEQYF	TGTGCCAGCAGTTTGACCGTGTACGAGCAGTACTTC
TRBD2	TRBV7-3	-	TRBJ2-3	CASSLRAGGRSTDTQYF	TGTGCCAGCAGCTTAAGGGCGGGAGGCCGAAGCACAGATACGCAGTATTTT
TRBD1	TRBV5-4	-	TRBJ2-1	CASSLGQGAVEQFF	TGTGCCAGCAGCTTGGGGCAGGGGGCGGTTGAGCAGTTCTTC
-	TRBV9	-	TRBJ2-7	CASSVGGKNEQYF	TGTGCCAGCAGCGTAGGAGGAAAAAACGAGCAGTACTTC
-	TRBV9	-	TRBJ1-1	CASSVDGSNTEAFF	TGTGCCAGCAGCGTAGACGGGTCGAACACTGAAGCTTTCTTT
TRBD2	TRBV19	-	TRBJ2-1	CASSILGGGSGSLLYNEQFF	TGTGCCAGTAGTATCCTCGGGGGCGGTAGCGGGAGCTTACTCTACAATGAGCAGTTCTTC
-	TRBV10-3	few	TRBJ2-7	CAISEFGTSYEQYF	TGTGCCATCAGTGAGTTTGGCACGTCCTACGAGCAGTACTTC
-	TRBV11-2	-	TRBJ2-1	CASSLTEKKHEQFF	TGTGCCAGCAGCCTAACAGAAAAAAAGCATGAGCAGTTCTTC
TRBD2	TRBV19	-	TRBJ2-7	CASSISGSHYEQYF	TGTGCCAGTAGTATAAGCGGGAGCCACTACGAGCAGTACTTC
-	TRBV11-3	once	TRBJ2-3	CASSHGETSTDTQYF	TGTGCCAGCAGCCACGGCGAAACTAGCACAGATACGCAGTATTTT
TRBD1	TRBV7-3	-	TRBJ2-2	CASSFMGTGDTGELFF	TGTGCCAGCAGCTTTATGGGGACAGGGGACACCGGGGAGCTGTTTTTT
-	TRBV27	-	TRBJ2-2	CASSFLQGGVGTGELFF	TGTGCCAGCAGTTTTCTACAGGGTGGAGTCGGTACCGGGGAGCTGTTTTTT
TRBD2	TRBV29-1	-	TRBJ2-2	CSVLGLAGVDTGELFF	TGCAGCGTCCTCGGACTAGCGGGAGTGGACACCGGGGAGCTGTTTTTT
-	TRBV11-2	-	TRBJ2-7	CASSLEPGQTYEQYF	TGTGCCAGCAGCTTAGAACCTGGACAGACCTACGAGCAGTACTTC
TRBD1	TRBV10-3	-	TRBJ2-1	CAISESVPPQDRGLREGPYNEQFF	TGTGCCATCAGTGAGTCAGTTCCCCCGCAAGACAGGGGGCTACGGGAGGGCCCCTACAATGAGCAGTTCTTC